The entry that follows covers one T cell receptor (beta chain) sequence. Stated treatment: oral pan-JAK inhibitor, 5-10 mg twice daily. It was from alopecia areata patients that lesional scalp punch biopsies and peripheral blood were collected. This entry is derived from a study of CD8+ T cells in alopecia areata. The CDR3 is 14 amino acids. Germline V gives CDR1 MNHEY, CDR2 SVGAGI. Trimming removed 6 bases from V and 3 bases from J, with 15 bases in between. cDNA prepared by RNA extraction and subsequent reverse transcription served as the template for sequencing. Only in-frame clones appear in the TCRdb table, and some are missing; sequencing was by immunoSEQ multiplex PCR. The data hold approximately 200,000 clones, with 58% observed a single time.

This sample comprised CD4+ T cells sorted from blood, obtained at week 24, from a patient treated with tofacitinib. The sequence was obtained from a human donor with alopecia areata. V and J are TRBV6-5 and TRBJ2-7, with D hard to call. CDR3 coding DNA: TGTGCCAGCAGCTCAAGGATCCCTTACTACGAGCAGTACTTC. It yields the protein CASSSRIPYYEQYF.